This TCR beta chain emerged from a study of shared clonotypes between healthy human individuals. Germline CDR1 and CDR2: SGHNT and YYREEE (reference sequence). The CDR3 covers 13 residues. Trimming removed 1 base from V and 4 bases from J, with 5 bases in between. Regarding this clone: This CDR3 is also generated by other DNA sequences in the sample.

Using immunoSEQ multiplex PCR, the repertoire was profiled, and TCRdb retains in-frame clones only, with some absent. This repertoire shows 2 million or so clones, 85% to 95% found once; its top ten account for 0.13%. The receptor was derived from a man aged 18 to 29 in good health. The chain links TRBV5-4 to TRBJ2-2; D not resolved. Sequencing was performed on naive CD4+ T cells sorted from blood. The subset here: CD45RA+ positively selected. The CDR3 DNA reads TGTGCCAGCAGCTTGACAGTCACCGGGGAGCTGTTTTTT. Encoded protein: CASSLTVTGELFF.